This T cell receptor (beta chain) was sequenced for a study of Graves' ophthalmopathy and Graves' hyperthyroidism. This CDR3 spans 13 amino acids. The V end was cut by 3 bases, the J end by 1 base, with 6 bases between. Germline loops: CDR1 SQVTM, CDR2 ANQGSEA. The sample holds many counts of this clonotype. As yet, its antigen is unknown. Hyperthyroidism showing no ophthalmopathy within 18 months of follow-up was stable. Study-wide findings and caveats: Blood also held most thyroid clonotypes expanded above 0.001 frequency.

Amplification of TCR beta CDR3 regions used RNA transcripts. The authors performed first-round RT-PCR with HTBI primers and then a second-round multiplex PCR. TCRdb processed the multiplex PCR reads anew with MiXCR; each CDR3 protein has one entry. The sample yields over 500,000 distinct CDR3 sequences, about a fifth seen once. This chain links TRBV29-1 with TRBJ2-2; no definite D call. The source is a woman younger than 35 with stable Graves' hyperthyroidism. Some clones in this sample may be carry-over from other donors' samples. Sequenced: peripheral blood. The CDR3 coding sequence is TGCAGCGTTGACTACCAGAACACCGGGGAGCTGTTTTTT. It codes for CSVDYQNTGELFF.